This T cell receptor (beta chain) was recorded in a study of T cell repertoires in cytomegalovirus infection. Study as a whole: Both a matching HLA type and CMV infection were indicated by public TCR beta signatures.

The CDR3 length is 11 residues. Trimming left V 4 bases short and J 8 bases short, with 9 bases between. Germline V lookup: CDR1 SGHNT, CDR2 YYREEE (reference sequence). TCRdb re-called the reads through MiXCR, storing one row per CDR3 protein. The sample holds some 920,000 distinct CDR3 sequences; about 33% are singletons and the top ten take 10% to 15%. This clonotype was counted once. What it recognizes is unknown. The chain combines TRBV5-4 with TRBJ1-1; D is unresolved. The receptor was isolated from a human donor in good health (CMV status not recorded). Some clones in this sample may be carry-over from other donors' samples. The material was cultured CD8+ T cells from PBMCs, obtained from culture after CMV antigen stimulation. The CDR3 here is CASSADQEAFF. CDR3 bases: TGTGCCAGCAGCGCCGATCAGGAAGCTTTCTTT.